The subject of this entry is one T cell receptor (beta chain). TCRdb's copy holds only in-frame clones and misses some; the assay was immunoSEQ multiplex PCR. There are 140,000 to 150,000 clones in the sample; about 92% occur only once, and around 12% lies in the top ten. This CDR3 is built from 13 residues. V trimming: 2 bases; J trimming: 9 bases; junction bases outside the gene matches: 4. Looked up from germline, CDR1 is MNHEY and CDR2 is SMNVEV (reference sequence). The sample comes from a study of T cell responses to AZD1222 COVID-19 vaccine. This clonotype was sampled from an adult who had recovered from COVID-19. Sequenced material: peripheral blood, taken after recovery from COVID-19. The V and J genes are TRBV27 and TRBJ2-1; 7 nucleotides align to TRBD2. CDR3 loop: CASSLGLEGEQFF. As DNA, the CDR3 is TGTGCCAGCAGTTTAGGACTAGAGGGTGAGCAGTTCTTC.